This T cell receptor beta chain was observed in a study of blood T cell repertoires in COVID-19. The overall study: Italy, Spain and the United States were the sources of the convalescent and acute COVID-19 samples. The cDNA or gDNA used as material had been derived from T cells, B-cell-depleted T cells, or PBMCs.

This CDR3 comprises 16 residues. V dropped 0 bases and J dropped 7; count of bases not matched to a gene: 7. Per germline, CDR1 MGHRA and CDR2 YSYEKL. How the authors handled the data: Nucleated cell counts were estimated from reference gene primer amplification. Clones were read by immunoSEQ multiplex PCR, and TCRdb kept only the in-frame ones, dropping some. The DNA was the basis for D and trimming; V, J and clone size are from that table. The data show over 90,000 clones, roughly 89% seen once. The material sequenced was peripheral blood. This chain joins TRBV4-1 and TRBJ2-2; 8 bases align to TRBD2. This clonotype was obtained from a woman older than 75 in a cohort sampled during active COVID-19. The CDR3 nucleotides read TGCGCCAGCAGCCAAGATGGACCGGGGGGGATCGGGGAGCTGTTTTTT. Amino acid sequence: CASSQDGPGGIGELFF.